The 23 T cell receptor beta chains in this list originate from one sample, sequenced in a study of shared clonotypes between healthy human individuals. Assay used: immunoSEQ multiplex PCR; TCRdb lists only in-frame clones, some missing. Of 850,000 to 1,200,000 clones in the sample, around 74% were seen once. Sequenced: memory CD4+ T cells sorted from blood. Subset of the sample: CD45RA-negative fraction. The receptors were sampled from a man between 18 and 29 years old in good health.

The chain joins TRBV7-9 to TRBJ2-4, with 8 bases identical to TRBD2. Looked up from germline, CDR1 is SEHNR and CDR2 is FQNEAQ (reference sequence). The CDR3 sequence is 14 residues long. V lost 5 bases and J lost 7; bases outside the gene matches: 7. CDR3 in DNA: TGTGCCAGCAGCCCGCGCGGGGGGAGGAACATTCAGTACTTC. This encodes CASSPRGGRNIQYF.

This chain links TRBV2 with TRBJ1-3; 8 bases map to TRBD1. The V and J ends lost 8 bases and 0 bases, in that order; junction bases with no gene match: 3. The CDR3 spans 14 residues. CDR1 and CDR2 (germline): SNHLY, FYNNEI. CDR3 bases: TGTGCCAGCGGAACAGGGGGCTCTGGAAACACCATATATTTT. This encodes CASGTGGSGNTIYF.

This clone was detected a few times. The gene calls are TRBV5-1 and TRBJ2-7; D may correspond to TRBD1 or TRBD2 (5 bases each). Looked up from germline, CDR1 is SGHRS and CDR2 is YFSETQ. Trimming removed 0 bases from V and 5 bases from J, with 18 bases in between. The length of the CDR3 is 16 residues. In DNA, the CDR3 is TGCGCCAGCAGCTTGGATGTAGGGGTCAGAGGGAACGAGCAGTACTTC. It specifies CASSLDVGVRGNEQYF.

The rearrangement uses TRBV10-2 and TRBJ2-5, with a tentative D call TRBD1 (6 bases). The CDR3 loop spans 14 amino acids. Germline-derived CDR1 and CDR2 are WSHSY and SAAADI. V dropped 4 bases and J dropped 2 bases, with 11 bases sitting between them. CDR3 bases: TGCGCCAGCAGTGGCCAGGGGTGGCAAGAGACCCAGTACTTC. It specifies CASSGQGWQETQYF.

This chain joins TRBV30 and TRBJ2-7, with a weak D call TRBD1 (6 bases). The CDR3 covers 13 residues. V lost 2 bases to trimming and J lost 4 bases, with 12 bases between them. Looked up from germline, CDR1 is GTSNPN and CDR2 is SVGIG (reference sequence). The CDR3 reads CAWSIRGWYEQYF. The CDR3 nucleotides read TGTGCCTGGAGTATAAGGGGGTGGTACGAGCAGTACTTC.

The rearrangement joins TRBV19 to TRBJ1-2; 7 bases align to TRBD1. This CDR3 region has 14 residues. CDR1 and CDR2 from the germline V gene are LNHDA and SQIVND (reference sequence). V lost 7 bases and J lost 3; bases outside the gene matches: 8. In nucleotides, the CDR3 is TGTGCCAGTACTCGCAGGGACAGCTACTATGGCTACACCTTC. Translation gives CASTRRDSYYGYTF. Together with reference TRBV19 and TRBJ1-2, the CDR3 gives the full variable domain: DGGITQSPKYLFRKEGQNVTLSCEQNLNHDAMYWYRQDPGQGLRLIYYSQIVNDFQKGDIAEGYSVSREKKESFPLTVTSAQKNPTAFYLCASTRRDSYYGYTFGSGTRLTVV.

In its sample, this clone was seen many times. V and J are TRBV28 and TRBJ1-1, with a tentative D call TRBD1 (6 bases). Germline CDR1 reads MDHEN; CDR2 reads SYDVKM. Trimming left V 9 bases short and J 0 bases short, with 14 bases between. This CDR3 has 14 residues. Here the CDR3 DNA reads TGTGCCAGTAGGCGCGGACAGTTGAACACTGAAGCTTTCTTT. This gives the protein CASRRGQLNTEAFF. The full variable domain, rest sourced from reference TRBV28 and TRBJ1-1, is DVKVTQSSRYLVKRTGEKVFLECVQDMDHENMFWYRQDPGLGLRLIYFSYDVKMKEKGDIPEGYSVSREKKERFSLILESASTNQTSMYLCASRRGQLNTEAFFGQGTRLTVV.

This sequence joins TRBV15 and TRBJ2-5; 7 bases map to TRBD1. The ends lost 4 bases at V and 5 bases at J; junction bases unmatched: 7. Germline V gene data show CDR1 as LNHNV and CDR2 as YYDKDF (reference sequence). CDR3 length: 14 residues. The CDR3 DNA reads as TGTGCCACCAGCACAAAACAGGGGCGGGAGACCCAGTACTTC. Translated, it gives CATSTKQGRETQYF.

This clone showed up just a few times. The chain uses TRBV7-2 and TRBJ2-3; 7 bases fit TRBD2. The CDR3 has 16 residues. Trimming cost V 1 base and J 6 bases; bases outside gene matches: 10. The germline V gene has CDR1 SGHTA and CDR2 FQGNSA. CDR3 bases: TGTGCCAGCAGCTTAGTCCCACTGGGGGGAGGGGATACGCAGTATTTT. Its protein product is CASSLVPLGGGDTQYF.

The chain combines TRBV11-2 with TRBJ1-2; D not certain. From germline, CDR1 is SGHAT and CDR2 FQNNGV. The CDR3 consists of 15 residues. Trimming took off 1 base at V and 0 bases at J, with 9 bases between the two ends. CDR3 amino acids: CASSLVRRPNYGYTF. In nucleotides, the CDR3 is TGTGCCAGCAGCTTAGTCAGGAGACCTAACTATGGCTACACCTTC.

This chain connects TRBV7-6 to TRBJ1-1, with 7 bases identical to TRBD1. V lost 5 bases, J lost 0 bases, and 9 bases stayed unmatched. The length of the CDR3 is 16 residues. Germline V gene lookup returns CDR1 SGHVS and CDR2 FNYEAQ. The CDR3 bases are TGTGCCAGCAGCCCGCAGGGGACAGCCATGAACACTGAAGCTTTCTTT. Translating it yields CASSPQGTAMNTEAFF.

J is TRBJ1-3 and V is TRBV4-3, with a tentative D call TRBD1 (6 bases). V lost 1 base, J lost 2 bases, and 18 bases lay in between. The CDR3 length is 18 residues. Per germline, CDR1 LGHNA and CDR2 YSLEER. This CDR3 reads CASSQVHPGEATGNTIYF. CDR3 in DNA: TGCGCCAGCAGCCAAGTACATCCAGGGGAGGCTACTGGAAACACCATATATTTT.

DNA for the CDR3: TGTGCCAGCAGTTTGGGACAGGGGATCTACGAGCAGTACTTC. It yields the protein CASSLGQGIYEQYF. This rearrangement joins TRBV6-6 to TRBJ2-7; 10 bases agree with TRBD1. V was clipped by 4 bases and J by 3 bases; unmatched bases: 3. The CDR3 loop spans 14 amino acids. Germline-derived CDR1 and CDR2 are MNHNY and SVGAGI (reference sequence).

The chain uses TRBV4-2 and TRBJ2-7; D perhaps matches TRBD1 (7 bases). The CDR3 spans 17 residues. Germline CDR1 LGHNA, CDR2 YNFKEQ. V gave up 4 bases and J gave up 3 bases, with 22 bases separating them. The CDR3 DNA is TGTGCCAGCAGCCCGGGGACAGTCCTCAGAGCGGGCTACGAGCAGTACTTC. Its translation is CASSPGTVLRAGYEQYF.

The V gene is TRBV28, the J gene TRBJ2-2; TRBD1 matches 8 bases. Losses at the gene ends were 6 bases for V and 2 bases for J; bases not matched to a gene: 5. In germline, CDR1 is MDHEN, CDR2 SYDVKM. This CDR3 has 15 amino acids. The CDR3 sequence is CASRTGQGNTGELFF. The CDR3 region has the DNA TGTGCCAGCAGAACCGGACAGGGAAACACCGGGGAGCTGTTTTTT. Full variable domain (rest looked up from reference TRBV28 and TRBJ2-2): DVKVTQSSRYLVKRTGEKVFLECVQDMDHENMFWYRQDPGLGLRLIYFSYDVKMKEKGDIPEGYSVSREKKERFSLILESASTNQTSMYLCASRTGQGNTGELFFGEGSRLTVL.

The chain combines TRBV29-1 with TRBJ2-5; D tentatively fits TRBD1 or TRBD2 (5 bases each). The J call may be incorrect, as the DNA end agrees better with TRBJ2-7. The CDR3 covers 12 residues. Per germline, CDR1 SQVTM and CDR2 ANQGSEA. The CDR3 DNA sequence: TGCAGCGCGTGGGGGAGTCGGGACGAGCAGTACTTC. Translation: CSAWGSRDEQYF.

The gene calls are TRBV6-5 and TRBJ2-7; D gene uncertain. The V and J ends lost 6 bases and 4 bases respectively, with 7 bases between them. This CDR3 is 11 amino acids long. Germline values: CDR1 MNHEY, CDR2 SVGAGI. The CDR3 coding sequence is TGTGCCAGCAGCACCCAGTACGAGCAGTACTTC. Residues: CASSTQYEQYF.

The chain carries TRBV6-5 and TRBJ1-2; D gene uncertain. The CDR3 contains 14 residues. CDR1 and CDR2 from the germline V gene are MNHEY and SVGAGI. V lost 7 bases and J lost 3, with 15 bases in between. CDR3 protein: CASTTGVADYGYTF. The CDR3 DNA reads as TGTGCCAGCACCACCGGGGTGGCCGACTATGGCTACACCTTC.

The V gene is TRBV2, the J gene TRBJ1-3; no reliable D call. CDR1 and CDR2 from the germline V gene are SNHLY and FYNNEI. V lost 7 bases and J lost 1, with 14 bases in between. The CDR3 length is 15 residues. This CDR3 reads CASTDTAASGNTIYF. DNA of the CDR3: TGTGCCAGCACTGATACGGCAGCTTCTGGAAACACCATATATTTT.

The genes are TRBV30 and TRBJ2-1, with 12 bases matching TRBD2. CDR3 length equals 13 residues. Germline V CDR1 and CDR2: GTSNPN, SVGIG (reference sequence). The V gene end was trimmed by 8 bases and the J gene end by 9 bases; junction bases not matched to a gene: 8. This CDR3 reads CAEALAGGSEQFF. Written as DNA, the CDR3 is TGTGCCGAGGCCCTAGCGGGAGGGTCTGAGCAGTTCTTC. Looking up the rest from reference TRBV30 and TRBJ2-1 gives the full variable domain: SQTIHQWPATLVQPVGSPLSLECTVEGTSNPNLYWYRQAAGRGLQLLFYSVGIGQISSEVPQNLSASRPQDRQFILSSKKLLLSDSGFYLCAEALAGGSEQFFGPGTRLTVL.

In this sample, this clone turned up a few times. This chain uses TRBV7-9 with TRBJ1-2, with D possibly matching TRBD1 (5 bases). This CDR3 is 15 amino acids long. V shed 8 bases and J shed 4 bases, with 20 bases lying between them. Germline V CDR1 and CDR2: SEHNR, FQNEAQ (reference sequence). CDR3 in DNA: TGTGCCAGCGGAATCCAGGGTGGCTCGGTCTATGGCTACACCTTC. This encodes CASGIQGGSVYGYTF.

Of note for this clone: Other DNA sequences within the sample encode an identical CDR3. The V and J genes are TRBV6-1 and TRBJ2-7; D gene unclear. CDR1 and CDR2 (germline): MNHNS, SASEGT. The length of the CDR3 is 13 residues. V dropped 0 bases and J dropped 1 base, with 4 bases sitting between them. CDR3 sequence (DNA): TGTGCCAGCAGTGAAGCGCGGTCCTACGAGCAGTACTTC. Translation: CASSEARSYEQYF.

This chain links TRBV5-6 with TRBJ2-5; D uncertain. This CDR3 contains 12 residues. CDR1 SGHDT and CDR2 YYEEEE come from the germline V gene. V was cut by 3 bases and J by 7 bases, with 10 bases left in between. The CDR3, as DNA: TGTGCCAGCAGCTACGCCCCCGGGACCCAGTACTTC. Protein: CASSYAPGTQYF.